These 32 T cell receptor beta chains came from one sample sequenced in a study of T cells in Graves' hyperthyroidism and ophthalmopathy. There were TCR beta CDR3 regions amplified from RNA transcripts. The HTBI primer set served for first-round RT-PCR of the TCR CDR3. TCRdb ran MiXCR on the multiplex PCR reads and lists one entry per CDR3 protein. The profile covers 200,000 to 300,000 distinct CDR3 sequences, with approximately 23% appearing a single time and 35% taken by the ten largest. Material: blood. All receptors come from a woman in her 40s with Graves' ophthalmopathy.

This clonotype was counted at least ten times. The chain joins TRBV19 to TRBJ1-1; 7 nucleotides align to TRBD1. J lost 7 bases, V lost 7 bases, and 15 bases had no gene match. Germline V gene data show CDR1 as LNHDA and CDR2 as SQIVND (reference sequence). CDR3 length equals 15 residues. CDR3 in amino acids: CASKDRDTLGGEAFF. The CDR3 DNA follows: TGTGCCAGTAAAGACAGGGATACTCTAGGTGGTGAAGCTTTCTTT.

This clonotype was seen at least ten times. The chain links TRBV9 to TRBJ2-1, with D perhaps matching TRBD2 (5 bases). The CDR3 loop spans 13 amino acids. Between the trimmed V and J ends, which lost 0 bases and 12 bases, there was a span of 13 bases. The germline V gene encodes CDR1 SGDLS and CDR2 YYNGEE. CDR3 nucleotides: TGTGCCAGCAGCGTAGTGTACGGGATCTTGCAGTTCTTC. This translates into CASSVVYGILQFF.

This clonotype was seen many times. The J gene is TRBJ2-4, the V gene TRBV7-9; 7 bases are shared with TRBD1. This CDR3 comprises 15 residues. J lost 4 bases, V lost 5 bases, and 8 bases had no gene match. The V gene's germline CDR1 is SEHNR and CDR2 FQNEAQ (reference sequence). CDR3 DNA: TGTGCCAGCAGCCTACTAAGACAGGGAAAAAACATTCAGTACTTC. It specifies CASSLLRQGKNIQYF. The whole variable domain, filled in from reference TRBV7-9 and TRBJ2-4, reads DTGVSQNPRHKITKRGQNVTFRCDPISEHNRLYWYRQTLGQGPEFLTYFQNEAQLEKSRLLSDRFSAERPKGSFSTLEIQRTEQGDSAMYLCASSLLRQGKNIQYFGAGTRLSVL.

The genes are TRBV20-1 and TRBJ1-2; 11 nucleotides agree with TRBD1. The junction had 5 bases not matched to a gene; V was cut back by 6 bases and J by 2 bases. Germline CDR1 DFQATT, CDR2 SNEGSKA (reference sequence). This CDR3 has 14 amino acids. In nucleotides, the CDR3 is TGCAGTGCCGGGACAGGGGGGATCAACTATGGCTACACCTTC. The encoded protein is CSAGTGGINYGYTF.

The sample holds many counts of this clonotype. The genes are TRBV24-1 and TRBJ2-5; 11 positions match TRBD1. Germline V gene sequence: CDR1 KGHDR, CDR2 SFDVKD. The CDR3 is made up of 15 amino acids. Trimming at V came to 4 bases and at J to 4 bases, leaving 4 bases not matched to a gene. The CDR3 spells CATSDWTGGAETQYF. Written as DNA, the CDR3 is TGTGCCACCAGTGACTGGACAGGGGGCGCAGAGACCCAGTACTTC.

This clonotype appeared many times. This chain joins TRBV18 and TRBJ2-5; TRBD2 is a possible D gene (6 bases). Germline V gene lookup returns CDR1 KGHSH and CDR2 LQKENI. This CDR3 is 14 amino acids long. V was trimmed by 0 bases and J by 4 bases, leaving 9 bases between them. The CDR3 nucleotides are TGTGCCAGCTCACCACCTATCGGGAGAGAGACCCAGTACTTC. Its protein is CASSPPIGRETQYF.

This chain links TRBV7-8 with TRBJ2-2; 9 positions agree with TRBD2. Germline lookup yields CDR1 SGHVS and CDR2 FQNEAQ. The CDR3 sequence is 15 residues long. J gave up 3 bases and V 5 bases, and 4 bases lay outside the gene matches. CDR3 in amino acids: CASSPAGGYTGELFF. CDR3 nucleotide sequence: TGTGCCAGCAGCCCAGCGGGAGGTTACACCGGGGAGCTGTTTTTT.

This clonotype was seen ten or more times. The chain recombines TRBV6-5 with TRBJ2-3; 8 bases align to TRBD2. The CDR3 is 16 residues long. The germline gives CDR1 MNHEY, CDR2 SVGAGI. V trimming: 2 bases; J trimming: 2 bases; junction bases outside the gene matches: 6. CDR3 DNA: TGTGCCAGCAGTTACAACTCGGGAGGGCCCACAGATACGCAGTATTTT. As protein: CASSYNSGGPTDTQYF.

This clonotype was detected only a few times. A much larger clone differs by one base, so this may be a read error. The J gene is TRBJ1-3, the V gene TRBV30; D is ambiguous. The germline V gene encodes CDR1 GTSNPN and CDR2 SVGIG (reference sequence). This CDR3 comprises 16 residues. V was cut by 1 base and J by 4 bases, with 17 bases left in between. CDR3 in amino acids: CAWSGHLRGVGNTIYF. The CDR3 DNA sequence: TGTGCCTGGAGTGGCCACCTCCGAGGTGTAGGAAACACCATATATTTT.

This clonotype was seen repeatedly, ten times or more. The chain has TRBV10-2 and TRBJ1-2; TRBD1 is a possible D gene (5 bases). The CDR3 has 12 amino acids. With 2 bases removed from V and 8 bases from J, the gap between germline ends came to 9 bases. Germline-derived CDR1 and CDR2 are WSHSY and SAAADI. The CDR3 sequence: CASSEMQGGYTF. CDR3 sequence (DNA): TGCGCCAGCAGTGAGATGCAGGGAGGCTACACCTTC.

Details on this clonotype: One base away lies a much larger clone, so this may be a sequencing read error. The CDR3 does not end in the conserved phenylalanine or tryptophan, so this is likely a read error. As DNA, the CDR3 is TGTGCCAGCAGCCAAGAGGGACAGGTAGACACTGAAGCTTTCCTT. Its translation: CASSQEGQVDTEAFL. V usage is TRBV4-2 and J usage is TRBJ1-1; TRBD1 matches at 8 bases. CDR1 LGHNA and CDR2 YNFKEQ come from the germline V gene. V trimming: 0 bases; J trimming: 3 bases; junction bases outside the gene matches: 3. The CDR3 covers 15 residues.

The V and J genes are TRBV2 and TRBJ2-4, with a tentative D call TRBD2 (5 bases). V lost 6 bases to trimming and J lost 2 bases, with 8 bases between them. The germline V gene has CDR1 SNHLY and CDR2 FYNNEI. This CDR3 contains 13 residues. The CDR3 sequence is CASSGVPKNIQYF. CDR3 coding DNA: TGTGCCAGCAGCGGGGTTCCCAAAAACATTCAGTACTTC. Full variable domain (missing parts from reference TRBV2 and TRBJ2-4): EPEVTQTPSHQVTQMGQEVILRCVPISNHLYFYWYRQILGQKVEFLVSFYNNEISEKSEIFDDQFSVERPDGSNFTLKIRSTKLEDSAMYFCASSGVPKNIQYFGAGTRLSVL.

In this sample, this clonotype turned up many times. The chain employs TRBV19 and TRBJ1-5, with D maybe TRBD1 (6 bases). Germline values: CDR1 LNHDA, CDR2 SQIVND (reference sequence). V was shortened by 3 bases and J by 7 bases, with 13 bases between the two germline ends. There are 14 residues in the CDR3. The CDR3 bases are TGTGCCAGTAGTATGGGACAAAGGGGACAGCCCCAGCATTTT. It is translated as CASSMGQRGQPQHF.

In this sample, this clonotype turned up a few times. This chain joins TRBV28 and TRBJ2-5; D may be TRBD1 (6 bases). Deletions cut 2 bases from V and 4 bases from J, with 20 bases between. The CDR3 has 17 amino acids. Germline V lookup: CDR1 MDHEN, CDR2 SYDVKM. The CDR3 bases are TGTGCCAGCAGTTTAGCCTGGGGACACTCAAAGGGAGAGACCCAGTACTTC. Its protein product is CASSLAWGHSKGETQYF.

CDR3 sequence: CASSVDGRGSNQPQHF. The CDR3 nucleotides are TGTGCCAGCAGCGTAGATGGGCGGGGCAGCAATCAGCCCCAGCATTTT. This chain links TRBV9 with TRBJ1-5, with D tentatively TRBD1 (5 bases). V dropped 0 bases and J dropped 1 base, with 11 bases sitting between them. The CDR3 spans 16 residues. Germline V CDR1 and CDR2: SGDLS, YYNGEE.

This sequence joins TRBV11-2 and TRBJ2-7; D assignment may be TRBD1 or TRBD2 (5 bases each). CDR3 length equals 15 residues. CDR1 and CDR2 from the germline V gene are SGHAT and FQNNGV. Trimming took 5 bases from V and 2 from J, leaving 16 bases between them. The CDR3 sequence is CASSPRDAGAYEQYF. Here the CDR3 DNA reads TGTGCCAGCAGCCCCCGGGACGCCGGCGCCTACGAGCAGTACTTC.

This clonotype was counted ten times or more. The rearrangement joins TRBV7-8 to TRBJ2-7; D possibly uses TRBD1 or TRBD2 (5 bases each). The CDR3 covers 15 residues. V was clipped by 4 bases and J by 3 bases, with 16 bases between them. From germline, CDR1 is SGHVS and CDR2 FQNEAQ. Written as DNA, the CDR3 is TGTGCCAGCAGCTCCGCCAGTGGGGGTATCTACGAGCAGTACTTC. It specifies CASSSASGGIYEQYF. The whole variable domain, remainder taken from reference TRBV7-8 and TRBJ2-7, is GAGVSQSPRYKVAKRGQDVALRCDPISGHVSLFWYQQALGQGPEFLTYFQNEAQLDKSGLPSDRFFAERPEGSVSTLKIQRTQQEDSAVYLCASSSASGGIYEQYFGPGTRLTVT.

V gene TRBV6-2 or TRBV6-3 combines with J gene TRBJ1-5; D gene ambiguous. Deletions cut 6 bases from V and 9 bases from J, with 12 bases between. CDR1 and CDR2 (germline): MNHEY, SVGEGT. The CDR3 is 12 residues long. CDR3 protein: CASSGELGPQHF. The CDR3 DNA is TGTGCCAGCAGCGGGGAGTTAGGGCCCCAGCATTTT.

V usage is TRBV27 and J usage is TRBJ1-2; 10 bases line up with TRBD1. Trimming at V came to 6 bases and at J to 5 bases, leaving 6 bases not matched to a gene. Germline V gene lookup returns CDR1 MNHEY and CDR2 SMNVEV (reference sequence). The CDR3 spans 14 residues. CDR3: CASRPQDRGYGYTF. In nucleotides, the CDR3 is TGTGCCAGCAGACCTCAGGACAGGGGGTATGGCTACACCTTC.

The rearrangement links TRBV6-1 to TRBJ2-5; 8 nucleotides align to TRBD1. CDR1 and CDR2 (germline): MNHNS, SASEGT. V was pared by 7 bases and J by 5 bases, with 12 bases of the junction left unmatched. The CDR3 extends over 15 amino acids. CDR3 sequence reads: CASTLLAGGAETQYF. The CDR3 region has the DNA TGTGCCAGCACCCTATTGGCAGGGGGCGCGGAGACCCAGTACTTC.

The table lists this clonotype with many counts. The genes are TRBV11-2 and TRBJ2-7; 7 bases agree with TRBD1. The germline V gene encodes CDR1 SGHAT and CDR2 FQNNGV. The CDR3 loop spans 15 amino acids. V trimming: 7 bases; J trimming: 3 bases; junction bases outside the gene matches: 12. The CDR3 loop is CASTPSWDSVYEQYF. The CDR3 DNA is TGTGCCAGCACCCCGTCTTGGGACAGTGTCTACGAGCAGTACTTC.

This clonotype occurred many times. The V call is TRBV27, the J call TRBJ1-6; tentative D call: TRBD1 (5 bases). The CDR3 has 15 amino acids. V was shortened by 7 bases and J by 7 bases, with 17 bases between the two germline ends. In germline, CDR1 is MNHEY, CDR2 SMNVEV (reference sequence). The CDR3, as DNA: TGTGCCAGCAAAAAGGGGACGGGGCCCAATTCACCCCTCCACTTT. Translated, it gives CASKKGTGPNSPLHF.

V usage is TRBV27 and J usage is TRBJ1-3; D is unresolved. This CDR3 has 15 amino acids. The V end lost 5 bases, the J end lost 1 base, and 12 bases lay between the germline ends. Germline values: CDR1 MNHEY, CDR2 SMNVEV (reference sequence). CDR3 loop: CASSLAGPSGNTIYF. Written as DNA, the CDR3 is TGTGCCAGCAGTCTGGCCGGACCATCTGGAAACACCATATATTTT.

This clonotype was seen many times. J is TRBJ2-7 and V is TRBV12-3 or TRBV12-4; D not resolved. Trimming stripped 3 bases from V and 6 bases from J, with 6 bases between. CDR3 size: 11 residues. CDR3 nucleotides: TGTGCCAGCAGTTTTGGTACCGAGCAGTACTTC. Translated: CASSFGTEQYF.

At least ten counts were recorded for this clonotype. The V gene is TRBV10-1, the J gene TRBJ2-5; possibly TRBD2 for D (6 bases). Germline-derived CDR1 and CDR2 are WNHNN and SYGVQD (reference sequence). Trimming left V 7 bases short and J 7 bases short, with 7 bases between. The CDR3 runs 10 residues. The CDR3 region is CASMRGTQYF. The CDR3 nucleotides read TGCGCCAGCATGCGGGGGACCCAGTACTTC.

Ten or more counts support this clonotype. Written as DNA, the CDR3 is TGTGCCAGCAGTTTGTGGGGGGAGGGAGTCGAGACCCAGTACTTC. Translating gives CASSLWGEGVETQYF. This sequence joins TRBV28 and TRBJ2-5; TRBD2 aligns across 7 bases. This CDR3 has 15 amino acids. Germline values: CDR1 MDHEN, CDR2 SYDVKM. V trimming: 3 bases; J trimming: 5 bases; junction bases outside the gene matches: 9.

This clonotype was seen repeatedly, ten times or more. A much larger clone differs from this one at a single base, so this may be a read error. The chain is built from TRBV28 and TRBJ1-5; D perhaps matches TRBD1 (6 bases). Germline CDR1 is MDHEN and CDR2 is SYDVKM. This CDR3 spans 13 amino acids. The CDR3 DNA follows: TGTGCCAGCACCAGGGGTGGCAATCAGTCCCAGCATTTT. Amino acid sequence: CASTRGGNQSQHF. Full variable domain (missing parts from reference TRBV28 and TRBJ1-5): DVKVTQSSRYLVKRTGEKVFLECVQDMDHENMFWYRQDPGLGLRLIYFSYDVKMKEKGDIPEGYSVSREKKERFSLILESASTNQTSMYLCASTRGGNQSQHFGDGTRLSIL.

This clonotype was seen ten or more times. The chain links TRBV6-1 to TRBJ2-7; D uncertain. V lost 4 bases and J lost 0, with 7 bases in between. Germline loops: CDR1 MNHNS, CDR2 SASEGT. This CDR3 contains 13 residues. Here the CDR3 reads CASSAQISYEQYF. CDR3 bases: TGTGCCAGCAGTGCCCAGATCTCCTACGAGCAGTACTTC.

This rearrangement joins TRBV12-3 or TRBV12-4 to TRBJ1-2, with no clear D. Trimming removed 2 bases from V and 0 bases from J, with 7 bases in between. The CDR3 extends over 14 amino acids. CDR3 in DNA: TGTGCCAGCAGTTTATTTCAGGCTAACTATGGCTACACCTTC. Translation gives CASSLFQANYGYTF.

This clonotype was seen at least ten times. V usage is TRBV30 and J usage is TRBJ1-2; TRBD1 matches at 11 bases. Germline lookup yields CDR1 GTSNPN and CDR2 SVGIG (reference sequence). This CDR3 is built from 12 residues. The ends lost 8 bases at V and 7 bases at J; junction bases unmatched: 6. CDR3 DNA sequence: TGTGCCGCGGACAGGGGGCGCGCTGGCTACACCTTC. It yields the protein CAADRGRAGYTF.

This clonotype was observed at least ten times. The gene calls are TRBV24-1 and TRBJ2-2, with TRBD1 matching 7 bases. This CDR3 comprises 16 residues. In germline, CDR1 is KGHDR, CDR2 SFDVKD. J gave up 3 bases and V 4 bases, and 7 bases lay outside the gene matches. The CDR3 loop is CATSDHDRVDTGELFF. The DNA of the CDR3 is TGTGCCACCAGTGACCACGACAGGGTTGACACCGGGGAGCTGTTTTTT.

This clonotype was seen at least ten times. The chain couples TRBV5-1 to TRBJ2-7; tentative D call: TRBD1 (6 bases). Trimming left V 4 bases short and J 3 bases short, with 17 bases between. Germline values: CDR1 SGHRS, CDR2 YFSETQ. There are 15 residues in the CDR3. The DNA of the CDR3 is TGCGCCAGCAGCCCCGCACAGGGAACCCACTACGAGCAGTACTTC. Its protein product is CASSPAQGTHYEQYF. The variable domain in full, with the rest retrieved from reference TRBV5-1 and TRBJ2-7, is KAGVTQTPRYLIKTRGQQVTLSCSPISGHRSVSWYQQTPGQGLQFLFEYFSETQRNKGNFPGRFSGRQFSNSRSEMNVSTLELGDSALYLCASSPAQGTHYEQYFGPGTRLTVT.